This T cell receptor (beta chain) was identified during a study of OX40 agonist ivuxolimab in advanced cancers. Study in general: The dose-escalation cohort had hepatocellular carcinoma, melanoma, renal cell or head and neck cancer.

Notes on the study in general: Among some nonresponders, normalized T-cell clonal expansion was also low.

Comments on this clone: Its antigen is not identified.

Trimming removed 3 bases at V and 8 bases at J, with 13 bases between. The CDR3 runs to 14 residues. In germline, CDR1 is SGHAT, CDR2 FQNNGV. Produced via immunoSEQ multiplex PCR; TCRdb's table is partial and in-frame only. The sample lists about 51,000 clones; around 77% were seen once. This clonotype originated in an adult with an advanced solid tumor such as melanoma, head and neck, liver or kidney cancer. J is TRBJ1-4 and V is TRBV11-2, with D tentatively TRBD1 (5 bases). Sequencing was performed on CD4+ or CD8+ T cells sorted from blood, taken in a trial of the OX40 agonist ivuxolimab. The DNA of the CDR3 is TGTGCCAGCAGCTTGGGGCCCTACAAGGAAAAACTGTTTTTT. Encoded protein: CASSLGPYKEKLFF.